The 15 T cell receptor beta chains below all came from one sample that was sequenced in a study of beta chain features in type 1 diabetes. These receptors' antigens are unknown. The sequenced template was cDNA made from the entire isolated RNA. Sequencing was performed with immunoSEQ multiplex PCR; in TCRdb, only in-frame clones are kept and a portion is missing. The sample holds 600,000 to 700,000 clones, roughly 13% seen once. Whole-study findings and limits: There was a moderate but significant shortening of TCRB CDR3s in all four CD4+ subsets of Type 1 diabetes patients.

Sequenced sample: naive CD4+ T cells from blood. The receptors derive from a young man with type 1 diabetes.

This clone came up a few times. The V and J genes are TRBV29-1 and TRBJ2-1; D possibly corresponds to TRBD1 (5 bases). CDR3 length: 13 amino acids. The V end was cut by 5 bases, the J end by 5 bases, with 13 bases between. Germline V CDR1 and CDR2: SQVTM, ANQGSEA. In nucleotides, the CDR3 is TGCAGCGTTCAAGGGGTTCCCAACAATGAGCAGTTCTTC. It specifies CSVQGVPNNEQFF.

This chain links TRBV6-6 with TRBJ1-1; 10 nucleotides align to TRBD1. This CDR3 contains 16 residues. In germline, CDR1 is MNHNY, CDR2 SVGAGI (reference sequence). The trim removed 8 bases at V and 5 bases at J, leaving 14 bases unmatched. CDR3 coding DNA: TGTGCCAGCCGGGACAGGGGCCTGTGGGGGGAGACTGAAGCTTTCTTT. Protein: CASRDRGLWGETEAFF.

In this sample, this clone turned up a few times. The rearrangement joins TRBV7-2 to TRBJ1-1; the D gene is possibly TRBD1 (5 bases). The V gene lost 3 bases and the J gene lost 8 bases, with 7 bases spanning the gap. This CDR3 comprises 11 residues. From germline, CDR1 is SGHTA and CDR2 FQGNSA. DNA of the CDR3: TGTGCCAGCAGCTTTCACAGGGAAGCTTTCTTT. Translation gives CASSFHREAFF.

This clone was observed a handful of times. The V and J genes are TRBV27 and TRBJ2-2, with 7 bases fitting TRBD1. V shed 6 bases and J 5 bases; nucleotides not matched to a gene: 6. Germline-derived CDR1 and CDR2 are MNHEY and SMNVEV (reference sequence). This CDR3 comprises 14 residues. The CDR3 nucleotides are TGTGCCAGCAGGCCGACAGGGACAACCGGGGAGCTGTTTTTT. Translation gives CASRPTGTTGELFF.

The rearrangement links TRBV25-1 to TRBJ1-1; perhaps TRBD1 as D (5 bases). The germline gives CDR1 MGHDK, CDR2 SYGVNS. Trimming took 6 bases from V and 4 from J, leaving 12 bases between them. The CDR3 is made up of 13 amino acids. CDR3 sequence (DNA): TGTGCCAGCAGGACAGAGGGAGGCACTGAAGCTTTCTTT. Protein: CASRTEGGTEAFF.

Note on this clone: Its ends do not fully match the called genes, so a read error is possible. The chain recombines TRBV11-1 with TRBJ1-1, with D possibly being TRBD1 (6 bases). The germline CDR1 and CDR2 sequences are SGHAT and FQDESV (reference sequence). This CDR3 is 15 amino acids long. CDR3 protein: CASSLDGGANTEAFF. In DNA form, the CDR3 reads TGTGCTAGCAGCTTAGATGGGGGCGCGAACACTGAAGCCTTCTTT. Variable domain in full (rest from reference TRBV11-1 and TRBJ1-1): EAEVAQSPRYKITEKSQAVAFWCDPISGHATLYWYRQILGQGPELLVQFQDESVVDDSQLPKDRFSAERLKGVDSTLKIQPAELGDSAMYLCASSLDGGANTEAFFGQGTRLTVV.

This rearrangement joins TRBV7-9 to TRBJ2-1; D gene unclear. The CDR3 sequence is 16 residues long. Germline V gene sequence: CDR1 SEHNR, CDR2 FQNEAQ (reference sequence). The V and J ends lost 4 bases and 0 bases respectively, with 13 bases between them. In DNA, the CDR3 is TGTGCCAGCAGCTACCATTCAGTTGGCTCCTACAATGAGCAGTTCTTC. It specifies CASSYHSVGSYNEQFF.

This clone has just a few counts. This sequence joins TRBV30 and TRBJ1-3; a weak D match, TRBD1 (5 bases). The V gene's germline CDR1 is GTSNPN and CDR2 SVGIG (reference sequence). Between the trimmed V and J ends, which lost 5 bases and 3 bases, there was a span of 11 bases. The CDR3 length is 13 residues. CDR3 DNA sequence: TGTGCCTGGGGGACTGTGGGTGGAAACACCATATATTTT. Translation gives CAWGTVGGNTIYF.

CDR3: CSAEGGWRETQYF. CDR3 sequence (DNA): TGCAGCGCGGAGGGGGGTTGGCGGGAGACCCAGTACTTC. This chain connects TRBV29-1 to TRBJ2-5; D is tentatively TRBD1 or TRBD2 (6 bases each). The CDR3 extends over 13 amino acids. CDR1 SQVTM and CDR2 ANQGSEA come from the germline V gene. Trimming pared 7 bases from V and 5 bases from J, leaving 17 bases between.

This clone was detected a few times. The chain is built from TRBV27 and TRBJ2-3, with D uncertain. The CDR3 is made up of 15 amino acids. The ends were cut back, 0 bases at V and 0 bases at J, with 7 bases in the middle. The V gene's germline CDR1 is MNHEY and CDR2 SMNVEV (reference sequence). This CDR3 reads CASSLSQTSTDTQYF. The CDR3 nucleotides read TGTGCCAGCAGTTTATCACAAACGAGCACAGATACGCAGTATTTT.

The rearrangement uses TRBV28 and TRBJ2-3; the match to TRBD1 covers 8 bases. This CDR3 contains 15 residues. Per germline, CDR1 MDHEN and CDR2 SYDVKM. The J segment lost 3 bases and the V segment lost 6 bases, leaving 8 bases of the junction unmatched. The CDR3 here is CASSTWTGLTDTQYF. Here the CDR3 DNA reads TGTGCCAGCAGCACATGGACAGGGTTGACAGATACGCAGTATTTT.

The sample holds a few counts of this clone. The chain is built from TRBV18 and TRBJ1-5; tentative D call: TRBD1 (5 bases). CDR3 length: 13 amino acids. V lost 4 bases and J lost 7, with 11 bases in between. CDR1 and CDR2 (germline): KGHSH, LQKENI. CDR3 loop: CASSQGRGQPQHF. The CDR3 nucleotides are TGTGCCAGCTCACAGGGACGGGGGCAGCCCCAGCATTTT.

This clone was detected a few times. This sequence joins TRBV5-1 and TRBJ2-1, with 7 bases lining up with TRBD2. V shed 2 bases and J 8 bases; nucleotides not matched to a gene: 13. CDR1 is SGHRS, CDR2 YFSETQ, per germline. This CDR3 contains 16 residues. CDR3 nucleotide sequence: TGCGCCAGCAGCTTCGGCGGTGGCGGGGGAGATCATGAGCAGTTCTTC. The encoded protein is CASSFGGGGGDHEQFF.

A few counts support this clone. The rearrangement links TRBV15 to TRBJ1-1; no definite D call. This CDR3 region has 13 residues. CDR1 is LNHNV and CDR2 is YYDKDF in the germline V gene (reference sequence). V was shortened by 1 base and J by 7 bases, with 10 bases between the two germline ends. The CDR3 coding sequence is TGTGCCACCAGCAGAGTTTTTACGGGTGAAGCTTTCTTT. Protein product: CATSRVFTGEAFF.

This clone turned up a few times. The chain employs TRBV28 and TRBJ2-5; D remains unclear. CDR3 size: 12 residues. Germline V CDR1 and CDR2: MDHEN, SYDVKM. V was clipped by 8 bases and J by 3 bases, with 10 bases between them. CDR3 nucleotide sequence: TGTGCCAGCGGCCAGACTGAAGAGACCCAGTACTTC. This codes for CASGQTEETQYF.